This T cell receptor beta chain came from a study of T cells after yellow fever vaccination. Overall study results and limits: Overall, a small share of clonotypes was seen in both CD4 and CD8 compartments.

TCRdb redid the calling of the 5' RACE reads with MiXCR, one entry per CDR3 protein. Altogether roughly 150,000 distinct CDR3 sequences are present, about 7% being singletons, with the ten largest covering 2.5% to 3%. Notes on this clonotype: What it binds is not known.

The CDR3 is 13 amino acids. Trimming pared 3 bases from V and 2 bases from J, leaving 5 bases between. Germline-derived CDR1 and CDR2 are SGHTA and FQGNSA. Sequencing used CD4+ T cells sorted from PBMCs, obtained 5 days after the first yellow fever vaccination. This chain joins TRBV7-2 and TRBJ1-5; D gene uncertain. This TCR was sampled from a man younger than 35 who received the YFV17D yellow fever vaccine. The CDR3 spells CASSFQGNQPQHF. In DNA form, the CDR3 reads TGTGCCAGCAGCTTCCAGGGCAATCAGCCCCAGCATTTT.